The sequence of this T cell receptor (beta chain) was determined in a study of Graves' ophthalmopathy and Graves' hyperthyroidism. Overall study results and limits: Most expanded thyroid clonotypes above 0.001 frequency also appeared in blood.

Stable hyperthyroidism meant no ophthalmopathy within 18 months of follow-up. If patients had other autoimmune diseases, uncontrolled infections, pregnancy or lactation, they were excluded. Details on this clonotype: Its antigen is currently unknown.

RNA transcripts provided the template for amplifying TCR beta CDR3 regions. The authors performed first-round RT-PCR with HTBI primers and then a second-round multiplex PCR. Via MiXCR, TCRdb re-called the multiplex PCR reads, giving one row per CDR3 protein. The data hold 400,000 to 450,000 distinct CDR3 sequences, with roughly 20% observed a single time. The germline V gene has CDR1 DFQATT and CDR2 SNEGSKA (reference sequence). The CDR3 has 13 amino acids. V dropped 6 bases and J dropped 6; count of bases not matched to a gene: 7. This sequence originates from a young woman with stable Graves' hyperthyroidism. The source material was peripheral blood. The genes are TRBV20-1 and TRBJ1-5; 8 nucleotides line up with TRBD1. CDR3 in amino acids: CSARTGFIQPQHF. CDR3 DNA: TGCAGTGCAAGGACAGGGTTTATTCAGCCCCAGCATTTT.